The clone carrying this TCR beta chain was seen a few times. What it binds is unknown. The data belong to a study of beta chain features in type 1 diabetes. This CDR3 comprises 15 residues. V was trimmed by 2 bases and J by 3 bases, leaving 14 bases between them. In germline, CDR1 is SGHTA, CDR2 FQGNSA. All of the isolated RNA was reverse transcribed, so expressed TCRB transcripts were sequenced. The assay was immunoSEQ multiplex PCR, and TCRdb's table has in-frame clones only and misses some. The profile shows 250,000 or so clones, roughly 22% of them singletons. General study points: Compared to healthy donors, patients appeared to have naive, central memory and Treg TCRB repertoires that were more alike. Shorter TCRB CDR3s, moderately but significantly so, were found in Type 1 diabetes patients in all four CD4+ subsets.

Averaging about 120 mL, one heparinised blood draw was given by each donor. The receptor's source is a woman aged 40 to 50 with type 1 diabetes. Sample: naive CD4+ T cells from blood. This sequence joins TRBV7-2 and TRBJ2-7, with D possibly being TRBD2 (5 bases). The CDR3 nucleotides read TGTGCCAGCAGCTTATCTCCGGGGATATTCTACGAGCAGTACTTC. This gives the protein CASSLSPGIFYEQYF.